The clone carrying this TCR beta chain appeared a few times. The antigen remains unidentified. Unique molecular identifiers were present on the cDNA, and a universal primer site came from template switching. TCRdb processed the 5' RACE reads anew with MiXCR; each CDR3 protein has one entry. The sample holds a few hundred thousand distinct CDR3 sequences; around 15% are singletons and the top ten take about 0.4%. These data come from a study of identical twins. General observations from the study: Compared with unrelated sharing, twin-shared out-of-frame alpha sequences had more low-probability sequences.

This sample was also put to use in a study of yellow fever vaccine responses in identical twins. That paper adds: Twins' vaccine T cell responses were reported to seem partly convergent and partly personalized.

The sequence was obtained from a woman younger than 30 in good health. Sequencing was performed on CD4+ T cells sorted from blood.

CDR3 loop: CASSVVWGANTGELFF. CDR3 nucleotide sequence: TGTGCCAGCAGCGTAGTATGGGGGGCGAACACCGGGGAGCTGTTTTTT. The V call is TRBV9, the J call TRBJ2-2, with a weak D call TRBD2 (6 bases). The CDR3 contains 16 residues. Between the trimmed V and J ends, which lost 0 bases and 0 bases, there was a span of 9 bases. Germline V gene data show CDR1 as SGDLS and CDR2 as YYNGEE.